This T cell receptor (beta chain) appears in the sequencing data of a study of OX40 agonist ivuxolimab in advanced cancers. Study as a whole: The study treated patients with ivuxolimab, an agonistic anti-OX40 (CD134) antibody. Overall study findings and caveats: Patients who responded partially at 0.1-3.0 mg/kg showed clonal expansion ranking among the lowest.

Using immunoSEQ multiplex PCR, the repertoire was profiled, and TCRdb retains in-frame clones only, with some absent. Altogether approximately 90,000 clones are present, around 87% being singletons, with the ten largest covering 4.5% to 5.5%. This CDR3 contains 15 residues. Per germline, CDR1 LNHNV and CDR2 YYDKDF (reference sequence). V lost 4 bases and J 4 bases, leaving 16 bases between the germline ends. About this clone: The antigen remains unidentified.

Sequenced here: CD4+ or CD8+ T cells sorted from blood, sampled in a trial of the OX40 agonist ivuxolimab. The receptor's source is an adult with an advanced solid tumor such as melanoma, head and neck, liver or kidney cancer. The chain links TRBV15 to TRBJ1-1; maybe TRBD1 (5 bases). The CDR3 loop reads CATSISPRAFTEAFF. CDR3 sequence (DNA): TGTGCCACCAGCATTAGTCCCAGGGCTTTCACTGAAGCTTTCTTT.